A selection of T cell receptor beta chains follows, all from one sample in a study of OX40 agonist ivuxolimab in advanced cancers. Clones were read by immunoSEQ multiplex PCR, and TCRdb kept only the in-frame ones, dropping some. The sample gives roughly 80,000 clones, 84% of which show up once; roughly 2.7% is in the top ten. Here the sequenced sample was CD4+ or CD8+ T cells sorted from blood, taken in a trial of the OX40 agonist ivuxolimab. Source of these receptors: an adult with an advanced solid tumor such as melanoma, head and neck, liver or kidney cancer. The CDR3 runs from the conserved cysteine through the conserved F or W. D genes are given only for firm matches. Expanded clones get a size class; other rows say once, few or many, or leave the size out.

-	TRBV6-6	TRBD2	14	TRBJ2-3	TGTGCCAGCAGGCATAGCGGGGACACAGATACGCAGTATTTT	CASRHSGDTDTQYF
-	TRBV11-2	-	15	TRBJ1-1	TGTGCCAGCAGCTCCAGAACAACCGGGGGCACTGAAGCTTTCTTT	CASSSRTTGGTEAFF
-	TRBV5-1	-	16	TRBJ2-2	TGCGCCAGCAGCCCCCTCGGACAGATTAACACCGGGGAGCTGTTTTTT	CASSPLGQINTGELFF
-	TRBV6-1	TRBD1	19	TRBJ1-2	TGTGCCAGCAGTGAAGTTCACCCGGGACAGGGCTCTGAGGCGGATGGCTACACCTTC	CASSEVHPGQGSEADGYTF
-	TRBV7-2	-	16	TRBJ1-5	TGTGCCAGCAGCCCCCAGACAGGTTATAGCAATCAGCCCCAGCATTTT	CASSPQTGYSNQPQHF
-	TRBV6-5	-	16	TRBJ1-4	TGTGCCAGCAGTTACGGAACACCGGCAACTAATGAAAAACTGTTTTTT	CASSYGTPATNEKLFF
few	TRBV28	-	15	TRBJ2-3	TGTGCCAGCAGTTACCCCCCGGCAAGCACAGATACGCAGTATTTT	CASSYPPASTDTQYF
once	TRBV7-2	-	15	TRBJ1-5	TGTGCCAGCAGCTCGCGGGCTATTAGCAATCAGCCCCAGCATTTT	CASSSRAISNQPQHF
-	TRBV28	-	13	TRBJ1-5	TGTGCCAGCAGCAGACAGTGGGGCCAGCCCCAGCATTTT	CASSRQWGQPQHF
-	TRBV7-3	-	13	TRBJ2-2	TGTGCCAGCAGCCTTGACAGCACCGGGGAGCTGTTTTTT	CASSLDSTGELFF
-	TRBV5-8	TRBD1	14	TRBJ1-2	TGTGCCAGCAGCCCCCGGGACAGGGGGCTTGGCTACACCTTC	CASSPRDRGLGYTF
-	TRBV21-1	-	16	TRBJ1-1	TGTGCCAGCAGCAACGGTTTAGGGGGGAAGGTCACTGAAGCTTTCTTT	CASSNGLGGKVTEAFF
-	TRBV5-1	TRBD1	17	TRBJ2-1	TGCGCCAGCAGCTTGTCCCCCCCACGGGACAGCTACAATGAGCAGTTCTTC	CASSLSPPRDSYNEQFF
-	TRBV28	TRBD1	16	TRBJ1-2	TGTGCCAGCAGTTTAGGGGTTGGGACAGGGACAGATGGCTACACCTTC	CASSLGVGTGTDGYTF
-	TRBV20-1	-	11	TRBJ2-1	TGCAGTGCCTACTGGTGGAATGAGCAGTTCTTC	CSAYWWNEQFF
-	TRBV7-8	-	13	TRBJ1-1	TGTGCCAGCAGCTTGACCCTATTAGGGCGGGCTTTCTTT	CASSLTLLGRAFF
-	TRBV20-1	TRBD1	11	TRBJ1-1	TGCAGTGTTCCGACAGGGGATAGGGCTTTCTTT	CSVPTGDRAFF
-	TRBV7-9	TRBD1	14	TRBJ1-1	TGTGCCAGCAGCCCCGGACAGGGGACCACTGAAGCTTTCTTT	CASSPGQGTTEAFF
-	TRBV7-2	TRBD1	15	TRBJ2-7	TGTGCCAGCAGCCCGACAGGGACGATTGGCTACGAGCAGTACTTC	CASSPTGTIGYEQYF
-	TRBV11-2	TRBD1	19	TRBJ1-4	TGTGCCAGCAGCCTATTAACAGGGCACAGGGGAAGTACTAATGAAAAACTGTTTTTT	CASSLLTGHRGSTNEKLFF
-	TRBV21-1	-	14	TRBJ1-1	TGTGCCAGCAGCAAAGTGACCCCGAACACTGAAGCTTTCTTT	CASSKVTPNTEAFF
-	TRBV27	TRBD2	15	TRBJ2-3	TGTGCCAGCACCCTGGGGGAGGGAAGCACAGATACGCAGTATTTT	CASTLGEGSTDTQYF
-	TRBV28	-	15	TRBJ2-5	TGTGCCAGCAGTTTTTTCTCCCGAAGGAGCGAGACCCAGTACTTC	CASSFFSRRSETQYF
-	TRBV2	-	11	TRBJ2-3	TGTGCCAGCACTGGGCGAGATACGCAGTATTTT	CASTGRDTQYF
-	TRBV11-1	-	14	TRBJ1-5	TGTGCCAGCAGCCCAGACGATAGCAATCAGCCCCAGCATTTT	CASSPDDSNQPQHF
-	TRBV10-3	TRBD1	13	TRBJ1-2	TGTGCCATCAGTGTGGACAGGGGGCATGGCTACACCTTC	CAISVDRGHGYTF
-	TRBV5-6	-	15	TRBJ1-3	TGTGCCAGCAGCTTGACACCATCCTCTGGAAACACCATATATTTT	CASSLTPSSGNTIYF
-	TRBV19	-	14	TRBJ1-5	TGTGCCAGTAGTCCCGGGACTGGAAATCAGCCCCAGCATTTT	CASSPGTGNQPQHF
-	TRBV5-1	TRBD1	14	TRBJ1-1	TGCGCCAGCAGCAGGGGACAGGTAGAAACTGAAGCTTTCTTT	CASSRGQVETEAFF
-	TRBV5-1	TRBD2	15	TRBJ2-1	TGCGCCAGCAGCACCGCCGGGACTAGTAATTATGAGCAGTTCTTC	CASSTAGTSNYEQFF
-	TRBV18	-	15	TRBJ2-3	TGTGCCAGCTCACCGAGCACCGGGACAACAGATACGCAGTATTTT	CASSPSTGTTDTQYF
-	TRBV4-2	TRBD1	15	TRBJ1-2	TGTGCCAGCAGCCACCCTGACAGGGTAAACTATGGCTACACCTTC	CASSHPDRVNYGYTF
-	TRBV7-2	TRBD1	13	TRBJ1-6	TGTGCCAGCTTGGGACAGTATAATTCACCCCTCCACTTT	CASLGQYNSPLHF
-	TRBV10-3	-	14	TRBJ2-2	TGTGCCATCAAGACTAGTACGAACACCGGGGAGCTGTTTTTT	CAIKTSTNTGELFF
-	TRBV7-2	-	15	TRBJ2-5	TGTGCCAGCAGCCGGATGGGGCGGTTGGAGGAGACCCAGTACTTC	CASSRMGRLEETQYF
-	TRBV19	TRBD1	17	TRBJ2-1	TGTGCCAGTAGAAATGGACACGGGACAGGGGGCTTCAATGAGCAGTTCTTC	CASRNGHGTGGFNEQFF
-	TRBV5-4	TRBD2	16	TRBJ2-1	TGTGCCAGCAGCTTGGGCGGCAGCGGGGGCTACAATGAGCAGTTCTTC	CASSLGGSGGYNEQFF